What follows are 18 T cell receptor beta chains derived from one specimen sequenced in a study of PD-L1 blockade in urothelial cancer (dated by TCRdb to the late 2010s). Preparation of the library involved the immunoSEQ multiplex PCR assay. Drawn from immuneACCESS, this table holds only the in-frame rearrangements with V and J called that TCRdb kept. Clones are partly lost; checked studies trace under half to an unresolved V gene and leave the rest unexplained. Across this sample there are roughly 63,000 clones, with 75% to 85% seen only once. Around 6% of the sample is held by the ten biggest clonotypes. The time point label, as the study defines it: pretreatment peripheral blood. Sequenced material: PBMCs, taken around atezolizumab (anti-PD-L1) treatment. All receptors derive from a man aged 70-80 years with urothelial cancer.

The chain couples TRBV2 to TRBJ1-1; possible D gene TRBD1, 6 bases. The CDR3 is 13 amino acids. Germline CDR1 is SNHLY and CDR2 is FYNNEI. Trimming removed 6 bases from V and 3 bases from J, with 11 bases in between. CDR3 in DNA: TGTGCCAGCAGATCTACAGGGTACACTGAAGCTTTCTTT. It translates to CASRSTGYTEAFF. Looking up the rest from reference TRBV2 and TRBJ1-1 gives the full variable domain: EPEVTQTPSHQVTQMGQEVILRCVPISNHLYFYWYRQILGQKVEFLVSFYNNEISEKSEIFDDQFSVERPDGSNFTLKIRSTKLEDSAMYFCASRSTGYTEAFFGQGTRLTVV.

The chain uses TRBV2 and TRBJ1-5; 8 nucleotides align to TRBD1. CDR1 is SNHLY and CDR2 is FYNNEI in the germline V gene. V lost 10 bases and J lost 0; bases outside the gene matches: 2. This CDR3 is 13 amino acids long. The CDR3, as DNA: TGTGCCACGGGACAGGATAGCAATCAGCCCCAGCATTTT. Translation: CATGQDSNQPQHF.

Here the CDR3 reads CASSFETGMRNTQYF. The CDR3 DNA reads as TGTGCCAGCAGCTTTGAGACAGGGATGAGGAATACGCAGTATTTT. The rearrangement links TRBV7-9 to TRBJ2-3; 7 bases match TRBD1. V lost 3 bases to trimming and J lost 7 bases; unmatched junction nucleotides: 10. Germline CDR1 and CDR2: SEHNR and FQNEAQ (reference sequence). There are 15 residues in the CDR3.

This chain connects TRBV2 to TRBJ1-2; D gene uncertain. CDR3 length: 14 amino acids. CDR1 SNHLY and CDR2 FYNNEI come from the germline V gene. The V end lost 9 bases, the J end lost 0 bases, and 14 bases lay between the germline ends. CDR3 sequence: CASTSSLANYGYTF. The CDR3 bases are TGTGCCAGTACTTCTAGTCTCGCTAACTATGGCTACACCTTC. The whole variable domain, filled in from reference TRBV2 and TRBJ1-2, reads EPEVTQTPSHQVTQMGQEVILRCVPISNHLYFYWYRQILGQKVEFLVSFYNNEISEKSEIFDDQFSVERPDGSNFTLKIRSTKLEDSAMYFCASTSSLANYGYTFGSGTRLTVV.

The genes are TRBV5-1 and TRBJ2-5; a weak D match, TRBD2 (5 bases). Trimming left V 2 bases short and J 4 bases short, with 15 bases between. There are 15 residues in the CDR3. The germline V gene has CDR1 SGHRS and CDR2 YFSETQ. CDR3 residues: CASSFGAASAETQYF. The CDR3 nucleotides are TGCGCCAGCAGCTTCGGAGCGGCGTCTGCAGAGACCCAGTACTTC.

V and J are TRBV11-2 and TRBJ2-7; 12 positions match TRBD2. The CDR3 has 14 residues. The germline gives CDR1 SGHAT, CDR2 FQNNGV. The V gene end was trimmed by 4 bases and the J gene end by 6 bases; junction bases not matched to a gene: 4. The CDR3 is CASSSSGRASEQYF. CDR3 coding DNA: TGTGCCAGCAGCTCTAGCGGGAGGGCCTCCGAGCAGTACTTC. The variable domain in full, with the rest retrieved from reference TRBV11-2 and TRBJ2-7, is EAGVAQSPRYKIIEKRQSVAFWCNPISGHATLYWYQQILGQGPKLLIQFQNNGVVDDSQLPKDRFSAERLKGVDSTLKIQPAKLEDSAVYLCASSSSGRASEQYFGPGTRLTVT.

The chain carries TRBV5-4 and TRBJ2-7; D is possibly TRBD1 (5 bases). The germline gives CDR1 SGHNT, CDR2 YYREEE (reference sequence). The CDR3 length is 14 residues. Trimming removed 5 bases from V and 0 bases from J, with 12 bases in between. The DNA of the CDR3 is TGTGCCAGCAGGCTGGACACAAACTCCTACGAGCAGTACTTC. This translates into CASRLDTNSYEQYF.

The chain carries TRBV21-1 and TRBJ2-3; TRBD2, the D gene given by the table, was not confirmed from the DNA. TRBV21-1 is a documented pseudogene. The CDR3 spans 15 residues. As DNA, the CDR3 is TGTGCCAGCAGCAAAGAAGCGGGAGTGGGAGATACGCAGTATTTT. Protein: CASSKEAGVGDTQYF.

The chain has TRBV18 and TRBJ2-3; the D gene is possibly TRBD1 (5 bases). Germline CDR1 reads KGHSH; CDR2 reads LQKENI. This CDR3 spans 14 amino acids. Trimming removed 1 base at V and 5 bases at J, with 10 bases between. The CDR3 region has the DNA TGTGCCAGCTCACCACGGCAGCAGGGAGATACGCAGTATTTT. It specifies CASSPRQQGDTQYF.

The chain uses TRBV18 and TRBJ2-7, with D possibly TRBD2 on 6 matching bases. Germline lookup yields CDR1 KGHSH and CDR2 LQKENI. Trimming stripped 2 bases from V and 0 bases from J, with 8 bases between. CDR3 length: 14 residues. CDR3 sequence: CASSPGGRSYEQYF. CDR3 coding DNA: TGTGCCAGCTCACCAGGAGGGCGCTCCTACGAGCAGTACTTC. The whole variable domain, filled in from reference TRBV18 and TRBJ2-7, reads NAGVMQNPRHLVRRRGQEARLRCSPMKGHSHVYWYRQLPEEGLKFMVYLQKENIIDESGMPKERFSAEFPKEGPSILRIQQVVRGDSAAYFCASSPGGRSYEQYFGPGTRLTVT.

The count of this clone is one. This chain uses TRBV18 with TRBJ1-5, with 7 positions matching TRBD1. This CDR3 contains 14 residues. Germline V gives CDR1 KGHSH, CDR2 LQKENI. J gave up 6 bases and V 6 bases, and 8 bases lay outside the gene matches. CDR3 DNA sequence: TGTGCCAGCTCTCCTGGACAGGCTCTTCAGCCCCAGCATTTT. This sequence encodes CASSPGQALQPQHF.

The rearrangement links TRBV9 to TRBJ1-1; a weak D match, TRBD1 (6 bases). The CDR3 has 14 residues. The germline V and J ends were trimmed by 3 bases and 1 base, with 10 bases remaining between them. The germline V gene has CDR1 SGDLS and CDR2 YYNGEE. The CDR3 loop is CASSATGSNTEAFF. CDR3 in DNA: TGTGCCAGCAGCGCCACAGGGTCGAACACTGAAGCTTTCTTT.

Concerning this clone itself: This may be a read error, as it is one base from a much larger clone. The J gene is TRBJ1-5, the V gene TRBV7-9; D perhaps matches TRBD1 (5 bases). There are 14 residues in the CDR3. The V gene lost 0 bases and the J gene lost 2 bases, with 5 bases spanning the gap. Germline assignment: CDR1 SEHNR and CDR2 FQNEAQ (reference sequence). Written as DNA, the CDR3 is TGTGCCAGCAGCTTAGCAGGGGGCAATCAGCCCCAGCATTTT. Translation: CASSLAGGNQPQHF.

The V and J genes are TRBV19 and TRBJ2-7, with TRBD1 matching 7 bases. The CDR3 runs 14 residues. V gave up 5 bases and J gave up 2 bases; unmatched junction bases: 6. Germline CDR1 LNHDA, CDR2 SQIVND (reference sequence). The CDR3 loop is CASSSPTGTYEQYF. CDR3 DNA: TGTGCCAGTAGTTCCCCGACAGGGACCTACGAGCAGTACTTC.

V is TRBV4-3 and J is TRBJ2-5; maybe TRBD1 (6 bases). This CDR3 region has 15 residues. Germline lookup yields CDR1 LGHNA and CDR2 YSLEER. V lost 0 bases, J lost 4 bases, and 12 bases lay in between. The CDR3 coding sequence is TGCGCCAGCAGCCAAGAGGGCAGGGGTACAGAGACCCAGTACTTC. Translation gives CASSQEGRGTETQYF.

The J gene is TRBJ2-7, the V gene TRBV2, with D possibly matching TRBD1 (6 bases). Trimming stripped 2 bases from V and 2 bases from J, with 10 bases between. The CDR3 covers 14 residues. CDR1 is SNHLY, CDR2 FYNNEI, per germline. The CDR3 here is CASSEQGTPYEQYF. CDR3 bases: TGTGCCAGCAGTGAACAGGGGACCCCCTACGAGCAGTACTTC.

The sample holds many counts of this clone. V and J are TRBV7-2 and TRBJ1-2; 9 bases map to TRBD1. V lost 5 bases and J lost 8; bases outside the gene matches: 6. Germline-derived CDR1 and CDR2 are SGHTA and FQGNSA. CDR3 length equals 13 residues. The CDR3 loop reads CASSLTGGSGYTF. CDR3 in DNA: TGTGCCAGCAGCCTCACAGGGGGCTCGGGCTACACCTTC. Full variable domain (missing parts from reference TRBV7-2 and TRBJ1-2): GAGVSQSPSNKVTEKGKDVELRCDPISGHTALYWYRQSLGQGLEFLIYFQGNSAPDKSGLPSDRFSAERTGGSVSTLTIQRTQQEDSAVYLCASSLTGGSGYTFGSGTRLTVV.

The CDR3 nucleotides are TGTGCCAGCAGCCTCCGACTAGCAACTAGCACAGATACGCAGTATTTT. This encodes CASSLRLATSTDTQYF. The genes are TRBV7-8 and TRBJ2-3; 7 positions agree with TRBD2. Germline values: CDR1 SGHVS, CDR2 FQNEAQ. The junction had 8 bases not matched to a gene; V was cut back by 5 bases and J by 0 bases. There are 16 residues in the CDR3.